Below, 27 T cell receptor beta chains from the same sample are listed, as sequenced in a study of T cells after yellow fever vaccination (dated by TCRdb to between 2017 and 2020). This sample's treatment or condition label indicates: live attenuated yellow fever vaccine strain. Library generation was performed with 5' RACE. Sequencing instrument: Illumina HiSeq 2500. Using fastp at Q25 and MiXCR, TCRdb reprocessed the public reads and kept productive beta chains. Rows are combined by CDR3 protein, so each entry shows the most common genes and DNA. This sample comprises 150,000 to 200,000 distinct CDR3 sequences, approximately 6.8% of them detected only once. The top ten clones comprise over 2% of the sample. The specimen was CD4+ T cells sorted from PBMCs, collected about 5 days after the first yellow fever vaccination. All receptors derive from a man younger than 35 who received the YFV17D yellow fever vaccine.

This clonotype was found a few times. The chain joins TRBV29-1 to TRBJ1-1, with D maybe TRBD1 (5 bases). There are 13 residues in the CDR3. Germline assignment: CDR1 SQVTM and CDR2 ANQGSEA. V lost 2 bases to trimming and J lost 5 bases, with 12 bases between them. The DNA of the CDR3 is TGCAGCGTTGAAAACCTGGCAGGGACTGAAGCTTTCTTT. Translating it yields CSVENLAGTEAFF.

The sample holds many counts of this clonotype. The chain employs TRBV4-3 and TRBJ2-5; D is perhaps TRBD1 (6 bases). The germline V gene encodes CDR1 LGHNA and CDR2 YSLEER. Trimming shortened V by 4 bases and J by 5 bases, and 14 bases separated the two germline ends. The CDR3 consists of 14 residues. The CDR3 nucleotides are TGCGCCAGCAGCCGCCCGGGACACGCGGAGACCCAGTACTTC. Amino acids: CASSRPGHAETQYF.

For this clonotype: This may be a read error, as it is one base from a much larger clone. The chain couples TRBV5-5 to TRBJ1-1; D unclear. Germline CDR1 is SGHKS and CDR2 is YYEKEE (reference sequence). The CDR3 sequence is 13 residues long. The CDR3 coding sequence is TGTGCCAGCAGCTTGTTAGTAGGTACTGAAGTTTTCTTT. Its translation is CASSLLVGTEVFF.

This clonotype has at least ten counts. The gene calls are TRBV7-2 and TRBJ1-6; 10 positions agree with TRBD1. Germline V CDR1 and CDR2: SGHTA, FQGNSA. This CDR3 is 13 amino acids long. With V trimmed by 6 bases and J by 7 bases, 0 bases remained unmatched. The CDR3 region is CASRGQGNSPLHF. CDR3 coding DNA: TGTGCCAGCAGGGGACAGGGGAATTCACCCCTCCACTTT.

In its sample, this clonotype was seen a few times. The chain links TRBV12-3 or TRBV12-4 to TRBJ1-2, with no clear D. V shed 1 base and J shed 4 bases, with 7 bases lying between them. CDR3 length: 13 amino acids. CDR3 DNA: TGTGCCAGCAGTTTAGGCCAGATCTATGGCTACACCTTC. As protein: CASSLGQIYGYTF.

This clonotype came up many times. The chain has TRBV5-1 and TRBJ1-1; no definite D call. The CDR3 totals 14 residues. CDR1 is SGHRS and CDR2 is YFSETQ in the germline V gene. V was cut by 3 bases and J by 1 base, with 10 bases left in between. CDR3 amino acids: CASSSSTGNTEAFF. The CDR3 DNA reads TGCGCCAGCAGCTCTTCTACGGGGAACACTGAAGCTTTCTTT.

The chain combines TRBV6-2 or TRBV6-3 with TRBJ2-1, with D hard to call. Germline CDR1 reads MNHEY; CDR2 reads SVGEGT. With 0 bases removed from V and 6 bases from J, the gap between germline ends came to 3 bases. The CDR3 has 12 residues. CDR3 residues: CASSYSRNEQFF. DNA of the CDR3: TGTGCCAGCAGTTACTCCCGCAATGAGCAGTTCTTC.

This clonotype was recorded many times. This chain joins TRBV29-1 and TRBJ2-3; 12 bases are shared with TRBD2. Germline V gene sequence: CDR1 SQVTM, CDR2 ANQGSEA. There are 13 residues in the CDR3. The junction had 4 bases not matched to a gene; V was cut back by 3 bases and J by 9 bases. CDR3 nucleotides: TGCAGCGTTGATCGGACTAGCGGGGACACGCAGTATTTT. Amino acids: CSVDRTSGDTQYF.

This clonotype was seen many times. The V gene is TRBV6-2 or TRBV6-3, the J gene TRBJ1-1, with D perhaps TRBD1 (5 bases). CDR1 and CDR2 from the germline V gene are MNHEY and SVGEGT. The CDR3 length is 15 residues. Trimming cost V 2 bases and J 3 bases, with 13 bases left between them. This CDR3 reads CASSYGTGGDTEAFF. CDR3 DNA: TGTGCCAGCAGTTACGGGACGGGGGGTGACACTGAAGCTTTCTTT.

This chain joins TRBV20-1 and TRBJ2-5; D might be TRBD1 or TRBD2, each matching 5 bases. Trimming pared 6 bases from V and 3 bases from J, leaving 11 bases between. Germline CDR1 DFQATT, CDR2 SNEGSKA (reference sequence). The CDR3 loop spans 12 amino acids. CDR3 loop: CSAGALEETQYF. For the CDR3, the DNA is TGCAGTGCCGGGGCGCTAGAAGAGACCCAGTACTTC.

As concerns this clonotype: This may be a read error, as it is one base from a much larger clone. The chain joins TRBV7-2 to TRBJ2-3; D unclear. There are 10 residues in the CDR3. V shed 8 bases and J shed 6 bases, with 6 bases lying between them. CDR1 and CDR2 (germline): SGHTA, FQGNSA. CDR3 sequence: CASGGDTQYF. The CDR3 DNA reads TGTGCCAGCGGTGGGGATACGCAGTATTTT.

Many counts were recorded for this clonotype. The chain uses TRBV28 and TRBJ1-5; D perhaps matches TRBD1 (6 bases). This CDR3 has 15 amino acids. Germline CDR1 is MDHEN and CDR2 is SYDVKM. V was shortened by 6 bases and J by 0 bases, with 12 bases between the two germline ends. CDR3 sequence: CASSPGGPSNQPQHF. The CDR3 region has the DNA TGTGCCAGCAGCCCGGGGGGGCCTAGCAATCAGCCCCAGCATTTT.

This clonotype appeared once. At one end the junction does not follow the germline gene, possibly because of a read error. V is TRBV12-3 or TRBV12-4 and J is TRBJ2-5; D is perhaps TRBD2 (6 bases). This CDR3 contains 14 residues. The CDR3 nucleotides read TGTGCCAGCAGCCTCGGGAGCCTCGAAGAGAACCAGTACTTC. Its translation: CASSLGSLEENQYF.

Ten or more counts support this clonotype. The V call is TRBV5-1, the J call TRBJ2-3; weak D call: TRBD2 (5 bases). Germline lookup yields CDR1 SGHRS and CDR2 YFSETQ. The CDR3 runs to 15 residues. Trimming removed 6 bases at V and 1 base at J, with 15 bases between. CDR3 bases: TGCGCCAGCAAGGATGGGTTGCGGGGCACAGATACGCAGTATTTT. It translates to CASKDGLRGTDTQYF. Full variable domain (missing parts from reference TRBV5-1 and TRBJ2-3): KAGVTQTPRYLIKTRGQQVTLSCSPISGHRSVSWYQQTPGQGLQFLFEYFSETQRNKGNFPGRFSGRQFSNSRSEMNVSTLELGDSALYLCASKDGLRGTDTQYFGPGTRLTVL.

There are many counts of this clonotype. This chain uses TRBV20-1 with TRBJ2-1; maybe TRBD2 (7 bases). Germline V gives CDR1 DFQATT, CDR2 SNEGSKA (reference sequence). The ends were cut back, 6 bases at V and 7 bases at J, with 19 bases in the middle. The CDR3 extends over 14 amino acids. In nucleotides, the CDR3 is TGCAGTGCCCCGATGTTGGGGGGGCCAAATGAGCAGTTCTTC. This codes for CSAPMLGGPNEQFF.

This clonotype was recorded many times. The rearrangement uses TRBV12-3 or TRBV12-4 and TRBJ1-2; 7 nucleotides align to TRBD1. V lost 7 bases to trimming and J lost 8 bases; unmatched junction nucleotides: 16. The CDR3 extends over 15 amino acids. The chain's CDR3 is CASTLQARQGAGYTF. CDR3 in DNA: TGTGCCAGCACCCTCCAAGCGAGACAGGGTGCCGGCTACACCTTC.

This clonotype has ten or more counts. The V and J genes are TRBV7-9 and TRBJ2-3; perhaps TRBD1 as D (5 bases). Deletions cut 7 bases from V and 5 bases from J, with 16 bases between. The length of the CDR3 is 14 residues. The germline V gene encodes CDR1 SEHNR and CDR2 FQNEAQ (reference sequence). The CDR3 spells CASTPGQGQDTQYF. DNA of the CDR3: TGTGCCAGCACACCGGGCCAGGGCCAAGATACGCAGTATTTT.

Worth noting for this clonotype: A much larger clone sits a single nucleotide away, making a read error possible. This chain joins TRBV5-1 and TRBJ1-2, with 11 bases identical to TRBD1. V shed 4 bases and J 7 bases; nucleotides not matched to a gene: 9. The CDR3 is 15 amino acids. Looked up from germline, CDR1 is SGHRS and CDR2 is YFSETQ. The CDR3 nucleotides read TGCGCCAGCAGCCCCAGGACAGGGGGCGAGTCTGGCTACACCTTC. This sequence encodes CASSPRTGGESGYTF.

This clonotype has more than one count but fewer than ten. The chain is built from TRBV5-4 and TRBJ2-2; unclear D gene. The CDR3 totals 12 residues. V lost 5 bases, J lost 2 bases, and 4 bases lay in between. Looked up from germline, CDR1 is SGHNT and CDR2 is YYREEE (reference sequence). The chain's CDR3 is CASRANTGELFF. Here the CDR3 DNA reads TGTGCCAGCAGGGCAAACACCGGGGAGCTGTTTTTT.

This clonotype occurred a few times. The chain employs TRBV30 and TRBJ1-6, with D perhaps matching TRBD1 (6 bases). Germline V lookup: CDR1 GTSNPN, CDR2 SVGIG (reference sequence). Deletions cut 6 bases from V and 0 bases from J, with 12 bases between. This CDR3 region has 15 residues. CDR3 region: CACRQAVSYNSPLHF. In DNA, the CDR3 is TGTGCCTGCAGACAGGCCGTCTCCTATAATTCACCCCTCCACTTT.

Points on this clonotype: A read error may be the cause here, since a much bigger clone is one base away. The chain couples TRBV5-1 to TRBJ2-2; unclear D gene. Per the germline V gene, CDR1 is SGHRS and CDR2 is YFSETQ. Trimming removed 4 bases at V and 1 base at J, with 14 bases between. The length of the CDR3 is 16 residues. CDR3 coding DNA: TGCGCCAGCAGCCGAGATCCTACCCAGAACACCGGGGAGCTGTTTTTT. This encodes CASSRDPTQNTGELFF.

This clonotype was counted ten times or more. The chain combines TRBV7-3 with TRBJ1-4; D is unresolved. Per the germline V gene, CDR1 is SGHTA and CDR2 is FQGTGA. V was trimmed by 5 bases and J by 0 bases, leaving 10 bases between them. This CDR3 spans 15 amino acids. This chain's CDR3 is CASSGNSATNEKLFF. The CDR3 nucleotides are TGTGCCAGCAGCGGTAACAGCGCAACTAATGAAAAACTGTTTTTT. The whole variable domain, remainder taken from reference TRBV7-3 and TRBJ1-4, is GAGVSQTPSNKVTEKGKYVELRCDPISGHTALYWYRQSLGQGPEFLIYFQGTGAADDSGLPNDRFFAVRPEGSVSTLKIQRTERGDSAVYLCASSGNSATNEKLFFGSGTQLSVL.

This clonotype was observed many times. The chain couples TRBV18 to TRBJ1-1; D not certain. The length of the CDR3 is 14 residues. Germline V CDR1 and CDR2: KGHSH, LQKENI. Trimming cost V 1 base and J 0 bases, with 6 bases left between them. CDR3 protein: CASSPLRLNTEAFF. In DNA form, the CDR3 reads TGTGCCAGCTCACCACTAAGGTTGAACACTGAAGCTTTCTTT.

Details on this clonotype: One base away lies a much larger clone, so this may be a sequencing read error. J is TRBJ2-1 and V is TRBV5-1, with TRBD2 matching over 7 bases. Germline loops: CDR1 SGHRS, CDR2 YFSETQ. V shed 0 bases and J 8 bases; nucleotides not matched to a gene: 8. This CDR3 has 15 residues. The CDR3 loop reads CASSLAPAGSDEQFF. DNA for the CDR3: TGCGCCAGCAGCTTGGCCCCAGCGGGGAGTGATGAGCAGTTCTTC.

The rearrangement uses TRBV4-2 and TRBJ2-1; 8 bases agree with TRBD2. The V segment lost 0 bases and the J segment 10 bases; nucleotides outside the gene matches: 14. The germline V gene has CDR1 LGHNA and CDR2 YNFKEQ. The CDR3 is made up of 17 amino acids. In DNA form, the CDR3 reads TGTGCCAGCAGCCAAGATATGGCGGGGGGTCCCGTCCAGGAGCAGTTCTTC. The encoded protein is CASSQDMAGGPVQEQFF.

Concerning this clonotype itself: This clone may be a read error of a much larger clone one base away. CDR3 bases: TGCGCCAGCAGCTTAGGGGAACAATATGGCTACACCTTC. It encodes CASSLGEQYGYTF. V and J are TRBV5-1 and TRBJ1-2; tentative D call: TRBD1 (5 bases). The germline gives CDR1 SGHRS, CDR2 YFSETQ. V lost 2 bases to trimming and J lost 5 bases, with 10 bases between them. There are 13 residues in the CDR3. The full variable domain, completed using reference TRBV5-1 and TRBJ1-2, is KAGVTQTPRYLIKTRGQQVTLSCSPISGHRSVSWYQQTPGQGLQFLFEYFSETQRNKGNFPGRFSGRQFSNSRSEMNVSTLELGDSALYLCASSLGEQYGYTFGSGTRLTVV.

This clonotype was seen only a few times. This rearrangement joins TRBV5-4 to TRBJ1-2, with TRBD1 matching over 7 bases. CDR3 length equals 14 residues. V lost 4 bases, J lost 8 bases, and 11 bases stayed unmatched. The germline V gene has CDR1 SGHNT and CDR2 YYREEE (reference sequence). The CDR3 region has the DNA TGTGCCAGCAGCCCGGGGACAGACCAAGGGGGCTACACCTTC. Its protein is CASSPGTDQGGYTF.